This TCR beta chain was observed in a study of shared clonotypes between healthy human individuals (dated by TCRdb to about 2020). Regarding the complete study: A couple of women and a few men aged 18 to 49 years were included in the cohort. To increase sequencing depth and limit assay-specific biases, different laboratories used diverse techniques to prepare libraries and sequence TCR repertoires. Blood TCR repertoires of about 5 healthy adults were deeply sequenced to estimate repertoire size and the extent of clonotype sharing between individuals. Per donor, three plates each were used for CD4 naive and CD4 memory, two for CD8 naive, and one for CD8 memory. Each donor's leukapheresis produced roughly between roughly 0.85 and 10 billion PBMCs. Overall study outcomes, separate from this receptor: Incomplete sequencing was indicated by rarefaction of sorted-subset datasets, despite the large sequencing depth. The small number of donors limited the genetic and exposure-history diversity represented. Naive subsets generally had larger estimated clonotype richness than memory subsets. Compared with non-shared clonotypes, clonotypes shared by all four sorted-subset donors had higher generation probabilities. Pairwise subsampling indicated that sequencing depth was expected to affect the degree of clonotype sharing among donors. Sampling was restricted to blood, and TCR repertoires in tissues likely differ from the TCR repertoires found in blood. Roughly 5% of naive CD4, 3.5% of naive CD8, approximately 2% of memory CD4, and roughly 0.4% of memory CD8 clonotypes were shared across a few donors.

From V the trimming removes 3 bases and from J it removes 5 bases, while the gene matches leave 9 bases of the junction unaccounted for. CDR1 SGHVS and CDR2 FQNEAQ are derived from the germline V gene. The cysteine opens and the phenylalanine closes a CDR3 of 18 amino acids. Of all the DNA, just the CDR3 is kept, 54 bases in frame from base 1. CD8 naive samples were CD45RO-negative cells positively selected for CCR7, giving a CD45RA+CCR7+ population that excluded TemRA cells. Healthy HIV-negative adults with no recently reported acute infections or vaccinations were included as donors. All donors were Caucasian adults living in Nashville, Tennessee, USA. Blood was obtained by leukapheresis, after which PBMCs were separated by Ficoll-Histopaque density gradient centrifugation and cryopreserved in liquid nitrogen vapor phase. Analytical flow cytometry was used to check the purity and quantity of each magnetically sorted T cell population. Each sorted fraction had its genomic DNA isolated and then quantified by UV absorbance on a Nanodrop 2000c.

As for this clone: This receptor's antigen is unknown. Per-base qualities were not stored, and no clone one base away is much larger.

Using the deep immunoSEQ assay, TCR CDR3 regions were amplified from genomic DNA by multiplex PCR. Genomic DNA extracted from each cell subset was distributed evenly over all wells of several immunoSEQ 96-well plates, and each plate served as one replicate. For sorted subsets, roughly 200 ng of genomic DNA, equivalent to some 30,000 T cell genomes, went into each replicate PCR. Purified libraries were quantified with a Qubit 3.0 fluorometer, sized on a Bioanalyzer 2100, and re-quantified with the KAPA Library Quantification kit. Every immunoSEQ 96-well plate was sequenced on a dedicated single-read 150-cycle Illumina NextSeq 550 flow cell. In the source study's methods: Because the immunoSEQ output held only junctional sequences and lacked quality scores, the filtering could not match the filtering applied to full-length reads. To assign V/J genes and CDR3, sequences were annotated against IMGT germline references using PyIR, a Python wrapper for IgBLAST v1.9. Reads were removed for weak V/J assignments (E-value above 1e-6), missing CDR3, stop codons, out-of-frame junctions, or ambiguous translated residues. V3J clonotypes were defined as sequences sharing an identical inferred V gene, J gene, and CDR3 amino acid sequence. The percentage overlap between two repertoires was calculated by dividing the number of shared unique clonotypes by the size of the smaller repertoire. Three approaches were used to assess repertoire richness: RTK rarefaction, the Chao1 estimator, and Recon v2.1 estimates of unobserved clonotypes. OLGA was used to compute generation probabilities for all TCRbeta clonotypes that the gDNA method yielded from a few donors. TCRdb's version of the immuneACCESS table is confined to in-frame rearrangements and falls short of the full clone set. An unresolved V gene accounts for under half of the shortfall where checked; the remainder is of unknown origin. Clone size and the V and J calls come from that table; the DNA yielded D and trimming. Present in this sample are about 2.2 million clones, over 85% of which were seen just once. The ten largest clonotypes hold around 1.7% of the sample.

This clonotype was obtained from a man aged 18 to 29 in good health. Some clones in this sample may be carry-over from other donors' samples. Sequencing was carried out using naive CD8+ T cells from PBMCs. In light of the paper, this sample's cell subset or site label describes: CD45RA+CCR7+. The receptor chain draws on TRBV7-8 and TRBJ2-1; TRBD2 agrees with 14 junctional bases. This receptor carries the CDR3 CASSFVGLAGVRNNEQFF. The DNA sequence is TGTGCCAGCAGCTTCGTGGGACTAGCGGGAGTAAGAAACAATGAGCAGTTCTTC.